This T cell receptor (beta chain) was sequenced during a study of CD8+CD57+ T cells in acquired aplastic anemia (dated by TCRdb to about 2018). Background for the entire study: A mean of approximately 3 ug of DNA, ranging from roughly 0.19 to 27.4 ug, was extracted from sorted CD4+ and CD8+ cells. CD8+CD57+ expansion was defined as a frequency above the mean frequency observed in healthy subjects.

Profiling of TCR beta VDJ combinations and CDR3 sequences used genomic DNA as the template. An Illumina HiSeq 2000 was the platform used for TCR repertoire sequencing. As for how the authors treated the data: TRBV/TRBJ rearrangement plots, CDR3 size and DJ length profiles, and Simpson's diversity index were used to evaluate the repertoires. Whichever DNA sequence was most abundant in the deep sequencing data was defined as the immunodominant clone. CDR3 amino acid sequences were screened for sharing across subjects and compared with published repertoires and the VDJdb database. Using fastp trimming at Q25 and MiXCR clonotype assembly, TCRdb reanalyzed the public sequencing data and kept in-frame beta chains. Identical CDR3 proteins give one entry, which carries the most common genes and DNA. The V and J calls were not made by the authors but by TCRdb's processing. The sample table records roughly 280,000 distinct CDR3 sequences; approximately 57% of these occur just once. Jointly, the top ten make up around 1.3% of the sample.

The full study reports these points: No significant difference in CD8+ Simpson's diversity was found between patients and healthy controls (P=0.060). Although 25 to 30 CD8+ CDR3 sequences were shared by patients and controls, these sequences appeared highly expressed in patients and within the immunodominant clones of patients.

This clonotype was found a few times. This receptor's antigen is unknown. Base qualities are missing; no much larger clone stands one base away. Expansion of CD8+CD57+ cells had been shown by flow cytometry in the patients chosen for sequencing. Every patient had severe acquired aplastic anemia, diagnosed using the International Study of Aplastic Anemia and Agranulocytosis and Camitta criteria. Patients had received no therapy at the time of blood sampling. In the study, sorted CD4+ and CD8+ blood T cells from patients with severe aplastic anemia and from healthy subjects underwent deep sequencing of TCR repertoires. In the USA, patient enrollment took place under clinicaltrials.gov protocols 00001620, 01623167, 00001397, 00071045, 00081523 and 00961064. Ficoll-Paque density gradient centrifugation was used to isolate peripheral blood mononuclear cells. Before DNA was extracted, CD4+ and CD8+ T cells were sorted using either FACS or magnetic beads.

Sequenced material: sorted CD4+, CD8+, or CD8+CD57+ T cells (not recorded which) from PBMCs. The source of this sequence is a human donor with aplastic anemia.

The DNA is TGTGCCAGCAGCTTAGCGAGAGGTCCGACCTACGAGCAGTACTTC. It encodes CASSLARGPTYEQYF. The V and J segments used are TRBV7-6 and TRBJ2-7; too little of a D gene remains to name it. V loses 0 bases of germline sequence and J loses 2 bases, and the interval between the two ends is 11 bases. Counted from cysteine to phenylalanine, this CDR3 has 15 amino acids. Of all the DNA, just the CDR3 is kept, 45 bases in frame from base 1. In the germline V gene, CDR1 corresponds to SGHVS and CDR2 to FNYEAQ.